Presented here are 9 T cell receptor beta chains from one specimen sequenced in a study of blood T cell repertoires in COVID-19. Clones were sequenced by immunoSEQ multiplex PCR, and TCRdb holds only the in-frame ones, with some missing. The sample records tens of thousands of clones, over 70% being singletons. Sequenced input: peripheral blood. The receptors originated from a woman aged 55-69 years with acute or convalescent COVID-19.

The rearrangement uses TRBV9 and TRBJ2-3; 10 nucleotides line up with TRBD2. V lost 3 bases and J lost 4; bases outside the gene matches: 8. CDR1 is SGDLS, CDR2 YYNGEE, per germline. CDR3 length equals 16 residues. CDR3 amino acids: CASSAYLAGVPDTQYF. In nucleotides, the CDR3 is TGTGCCAGCAGCGCCTACCTAGCGGGAGTACCAGATACGCAGTATTTT.

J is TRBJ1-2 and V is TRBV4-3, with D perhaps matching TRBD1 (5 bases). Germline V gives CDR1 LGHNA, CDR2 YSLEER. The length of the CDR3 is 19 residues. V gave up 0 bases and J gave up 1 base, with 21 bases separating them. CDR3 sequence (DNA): TGCGCCAGCAGCCAAGAGATCTCAGGGCCTGCTATGCTTAACTATGGCTACACCTTC. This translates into CASSQEISGPAMLNYGYTF.

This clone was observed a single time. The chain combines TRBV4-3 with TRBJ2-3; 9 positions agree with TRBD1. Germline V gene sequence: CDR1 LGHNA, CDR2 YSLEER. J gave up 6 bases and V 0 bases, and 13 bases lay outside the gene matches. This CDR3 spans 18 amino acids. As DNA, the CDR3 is TGCGCCAGCAGCCAAGACCTAATAGGACAGGGGAGGGCGGATACGCAGTATTTT. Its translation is CASSQDLIGQGRADTQYF.

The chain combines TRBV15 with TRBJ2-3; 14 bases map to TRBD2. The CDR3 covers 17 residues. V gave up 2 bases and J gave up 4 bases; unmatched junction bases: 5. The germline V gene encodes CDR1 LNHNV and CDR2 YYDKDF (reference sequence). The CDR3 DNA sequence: TGTGCCACCAGCAGAAGACTAGCGGGGGGGCCATCAGATACGCAGTATTTT. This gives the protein CATSRRLAGGPSDTQYF.

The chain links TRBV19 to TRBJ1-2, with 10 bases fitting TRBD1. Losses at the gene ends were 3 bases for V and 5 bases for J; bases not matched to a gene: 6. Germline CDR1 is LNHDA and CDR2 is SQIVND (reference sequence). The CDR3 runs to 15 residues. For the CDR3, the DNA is TGTGCCAGTAGTATTCCAGGACAGGGGGGATATGGCTACACCTTC. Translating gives CASSIPGQGGYGYTF.

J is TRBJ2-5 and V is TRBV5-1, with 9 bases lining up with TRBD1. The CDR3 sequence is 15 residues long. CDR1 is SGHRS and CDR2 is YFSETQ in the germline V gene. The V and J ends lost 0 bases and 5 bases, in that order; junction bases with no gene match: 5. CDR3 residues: CASSLGGQGGETQYF. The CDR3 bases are TGCGCCAGCAGCTTGGGGGGACAGGGAGGGGAGACCCAGTACTTC.

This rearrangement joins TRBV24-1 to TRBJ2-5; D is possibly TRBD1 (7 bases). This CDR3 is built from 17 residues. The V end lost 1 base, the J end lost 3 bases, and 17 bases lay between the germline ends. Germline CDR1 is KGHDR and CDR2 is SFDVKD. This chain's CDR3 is CATSDLLRTGGEETQYF. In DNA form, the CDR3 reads TGTGCCACCAGTGATTTACTCCGGACAGGAGGGGAAGAGACCCAGTACTTC.

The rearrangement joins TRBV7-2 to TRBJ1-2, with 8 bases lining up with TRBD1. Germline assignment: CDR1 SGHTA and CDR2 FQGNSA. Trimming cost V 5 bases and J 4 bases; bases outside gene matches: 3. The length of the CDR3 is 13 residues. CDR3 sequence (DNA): TGTGCCAGCAGCACCGGACAGGGCTATGGCTACACCTTC. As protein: CASSTGQGYGYTF.

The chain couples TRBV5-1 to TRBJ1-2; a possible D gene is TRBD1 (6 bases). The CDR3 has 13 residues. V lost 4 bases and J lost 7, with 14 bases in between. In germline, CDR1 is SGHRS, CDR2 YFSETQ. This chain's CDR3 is CASSVPGAGGYTF. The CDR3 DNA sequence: TGCGCCAGCAGCGTGCCAGGGGCCGGTGGCTACACCTTC.